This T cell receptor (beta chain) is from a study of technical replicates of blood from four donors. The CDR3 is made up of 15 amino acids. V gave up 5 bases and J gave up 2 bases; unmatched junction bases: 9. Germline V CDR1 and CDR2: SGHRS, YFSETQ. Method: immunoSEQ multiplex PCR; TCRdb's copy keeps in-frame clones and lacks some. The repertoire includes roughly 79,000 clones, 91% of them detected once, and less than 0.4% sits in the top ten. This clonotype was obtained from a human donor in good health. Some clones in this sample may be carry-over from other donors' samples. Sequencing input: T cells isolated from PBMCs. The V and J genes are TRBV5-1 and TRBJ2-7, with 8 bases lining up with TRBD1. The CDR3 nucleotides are TGCGCCAGCAGTACCGGACAGGGTGCGACCTACGAGCAGTACTTC. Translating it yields CASSTGQGATYEQYF.